The sequence of this TCR beta chain was determined in a study of response to subunit inactivated influenza vaccine. General study points: With each seasonal influenza vaccination, the authors suggested, few new T cells are recruited.

This clonotype was picked up a small number of times. Its matching antigen is unknown. This CDR3 contains 14 residues. The V gene lost 3 bases and the J gene lost 4 bases, with 13 bases spanning the gap. The germline V gene encodes CDR1 SGDLS and CDR2 YYNGEE. TCRdb independently ran MiXCR on the RT-PCR reads; one entry per CDR3 protein. The table shows hundreds of thousands of distinct CDR3 sequences, with less than 15% occurring only once. This sample comprised PBMCs from blood, obtained approximately 15 days before vaccination. The chain couples TRBV9 to TRBJ2-5; D is unresolved. The receptor comes from a man in his fifties or sixties who received an inactivated influenza vaccine. The CDR3 sequence: CASSADWGGETQYF. In DNA form, the CDR3 reads TGTGCCAGCAGCGCAGACTGGGGTGGAGAGACCCAGTACTTC. Variable domain in full (rest from reference TRBV9 and TRBJ2-5): DSGVTQTPKHLITATGQRVTLRCSPRSGDLSVYWYQQSLDQGLQFLIQYYNGEERAKGNILERFSAQQFPDLHSELNLSSLELGDSALYFCASSADWGGETQYFGPGTRLLVL.